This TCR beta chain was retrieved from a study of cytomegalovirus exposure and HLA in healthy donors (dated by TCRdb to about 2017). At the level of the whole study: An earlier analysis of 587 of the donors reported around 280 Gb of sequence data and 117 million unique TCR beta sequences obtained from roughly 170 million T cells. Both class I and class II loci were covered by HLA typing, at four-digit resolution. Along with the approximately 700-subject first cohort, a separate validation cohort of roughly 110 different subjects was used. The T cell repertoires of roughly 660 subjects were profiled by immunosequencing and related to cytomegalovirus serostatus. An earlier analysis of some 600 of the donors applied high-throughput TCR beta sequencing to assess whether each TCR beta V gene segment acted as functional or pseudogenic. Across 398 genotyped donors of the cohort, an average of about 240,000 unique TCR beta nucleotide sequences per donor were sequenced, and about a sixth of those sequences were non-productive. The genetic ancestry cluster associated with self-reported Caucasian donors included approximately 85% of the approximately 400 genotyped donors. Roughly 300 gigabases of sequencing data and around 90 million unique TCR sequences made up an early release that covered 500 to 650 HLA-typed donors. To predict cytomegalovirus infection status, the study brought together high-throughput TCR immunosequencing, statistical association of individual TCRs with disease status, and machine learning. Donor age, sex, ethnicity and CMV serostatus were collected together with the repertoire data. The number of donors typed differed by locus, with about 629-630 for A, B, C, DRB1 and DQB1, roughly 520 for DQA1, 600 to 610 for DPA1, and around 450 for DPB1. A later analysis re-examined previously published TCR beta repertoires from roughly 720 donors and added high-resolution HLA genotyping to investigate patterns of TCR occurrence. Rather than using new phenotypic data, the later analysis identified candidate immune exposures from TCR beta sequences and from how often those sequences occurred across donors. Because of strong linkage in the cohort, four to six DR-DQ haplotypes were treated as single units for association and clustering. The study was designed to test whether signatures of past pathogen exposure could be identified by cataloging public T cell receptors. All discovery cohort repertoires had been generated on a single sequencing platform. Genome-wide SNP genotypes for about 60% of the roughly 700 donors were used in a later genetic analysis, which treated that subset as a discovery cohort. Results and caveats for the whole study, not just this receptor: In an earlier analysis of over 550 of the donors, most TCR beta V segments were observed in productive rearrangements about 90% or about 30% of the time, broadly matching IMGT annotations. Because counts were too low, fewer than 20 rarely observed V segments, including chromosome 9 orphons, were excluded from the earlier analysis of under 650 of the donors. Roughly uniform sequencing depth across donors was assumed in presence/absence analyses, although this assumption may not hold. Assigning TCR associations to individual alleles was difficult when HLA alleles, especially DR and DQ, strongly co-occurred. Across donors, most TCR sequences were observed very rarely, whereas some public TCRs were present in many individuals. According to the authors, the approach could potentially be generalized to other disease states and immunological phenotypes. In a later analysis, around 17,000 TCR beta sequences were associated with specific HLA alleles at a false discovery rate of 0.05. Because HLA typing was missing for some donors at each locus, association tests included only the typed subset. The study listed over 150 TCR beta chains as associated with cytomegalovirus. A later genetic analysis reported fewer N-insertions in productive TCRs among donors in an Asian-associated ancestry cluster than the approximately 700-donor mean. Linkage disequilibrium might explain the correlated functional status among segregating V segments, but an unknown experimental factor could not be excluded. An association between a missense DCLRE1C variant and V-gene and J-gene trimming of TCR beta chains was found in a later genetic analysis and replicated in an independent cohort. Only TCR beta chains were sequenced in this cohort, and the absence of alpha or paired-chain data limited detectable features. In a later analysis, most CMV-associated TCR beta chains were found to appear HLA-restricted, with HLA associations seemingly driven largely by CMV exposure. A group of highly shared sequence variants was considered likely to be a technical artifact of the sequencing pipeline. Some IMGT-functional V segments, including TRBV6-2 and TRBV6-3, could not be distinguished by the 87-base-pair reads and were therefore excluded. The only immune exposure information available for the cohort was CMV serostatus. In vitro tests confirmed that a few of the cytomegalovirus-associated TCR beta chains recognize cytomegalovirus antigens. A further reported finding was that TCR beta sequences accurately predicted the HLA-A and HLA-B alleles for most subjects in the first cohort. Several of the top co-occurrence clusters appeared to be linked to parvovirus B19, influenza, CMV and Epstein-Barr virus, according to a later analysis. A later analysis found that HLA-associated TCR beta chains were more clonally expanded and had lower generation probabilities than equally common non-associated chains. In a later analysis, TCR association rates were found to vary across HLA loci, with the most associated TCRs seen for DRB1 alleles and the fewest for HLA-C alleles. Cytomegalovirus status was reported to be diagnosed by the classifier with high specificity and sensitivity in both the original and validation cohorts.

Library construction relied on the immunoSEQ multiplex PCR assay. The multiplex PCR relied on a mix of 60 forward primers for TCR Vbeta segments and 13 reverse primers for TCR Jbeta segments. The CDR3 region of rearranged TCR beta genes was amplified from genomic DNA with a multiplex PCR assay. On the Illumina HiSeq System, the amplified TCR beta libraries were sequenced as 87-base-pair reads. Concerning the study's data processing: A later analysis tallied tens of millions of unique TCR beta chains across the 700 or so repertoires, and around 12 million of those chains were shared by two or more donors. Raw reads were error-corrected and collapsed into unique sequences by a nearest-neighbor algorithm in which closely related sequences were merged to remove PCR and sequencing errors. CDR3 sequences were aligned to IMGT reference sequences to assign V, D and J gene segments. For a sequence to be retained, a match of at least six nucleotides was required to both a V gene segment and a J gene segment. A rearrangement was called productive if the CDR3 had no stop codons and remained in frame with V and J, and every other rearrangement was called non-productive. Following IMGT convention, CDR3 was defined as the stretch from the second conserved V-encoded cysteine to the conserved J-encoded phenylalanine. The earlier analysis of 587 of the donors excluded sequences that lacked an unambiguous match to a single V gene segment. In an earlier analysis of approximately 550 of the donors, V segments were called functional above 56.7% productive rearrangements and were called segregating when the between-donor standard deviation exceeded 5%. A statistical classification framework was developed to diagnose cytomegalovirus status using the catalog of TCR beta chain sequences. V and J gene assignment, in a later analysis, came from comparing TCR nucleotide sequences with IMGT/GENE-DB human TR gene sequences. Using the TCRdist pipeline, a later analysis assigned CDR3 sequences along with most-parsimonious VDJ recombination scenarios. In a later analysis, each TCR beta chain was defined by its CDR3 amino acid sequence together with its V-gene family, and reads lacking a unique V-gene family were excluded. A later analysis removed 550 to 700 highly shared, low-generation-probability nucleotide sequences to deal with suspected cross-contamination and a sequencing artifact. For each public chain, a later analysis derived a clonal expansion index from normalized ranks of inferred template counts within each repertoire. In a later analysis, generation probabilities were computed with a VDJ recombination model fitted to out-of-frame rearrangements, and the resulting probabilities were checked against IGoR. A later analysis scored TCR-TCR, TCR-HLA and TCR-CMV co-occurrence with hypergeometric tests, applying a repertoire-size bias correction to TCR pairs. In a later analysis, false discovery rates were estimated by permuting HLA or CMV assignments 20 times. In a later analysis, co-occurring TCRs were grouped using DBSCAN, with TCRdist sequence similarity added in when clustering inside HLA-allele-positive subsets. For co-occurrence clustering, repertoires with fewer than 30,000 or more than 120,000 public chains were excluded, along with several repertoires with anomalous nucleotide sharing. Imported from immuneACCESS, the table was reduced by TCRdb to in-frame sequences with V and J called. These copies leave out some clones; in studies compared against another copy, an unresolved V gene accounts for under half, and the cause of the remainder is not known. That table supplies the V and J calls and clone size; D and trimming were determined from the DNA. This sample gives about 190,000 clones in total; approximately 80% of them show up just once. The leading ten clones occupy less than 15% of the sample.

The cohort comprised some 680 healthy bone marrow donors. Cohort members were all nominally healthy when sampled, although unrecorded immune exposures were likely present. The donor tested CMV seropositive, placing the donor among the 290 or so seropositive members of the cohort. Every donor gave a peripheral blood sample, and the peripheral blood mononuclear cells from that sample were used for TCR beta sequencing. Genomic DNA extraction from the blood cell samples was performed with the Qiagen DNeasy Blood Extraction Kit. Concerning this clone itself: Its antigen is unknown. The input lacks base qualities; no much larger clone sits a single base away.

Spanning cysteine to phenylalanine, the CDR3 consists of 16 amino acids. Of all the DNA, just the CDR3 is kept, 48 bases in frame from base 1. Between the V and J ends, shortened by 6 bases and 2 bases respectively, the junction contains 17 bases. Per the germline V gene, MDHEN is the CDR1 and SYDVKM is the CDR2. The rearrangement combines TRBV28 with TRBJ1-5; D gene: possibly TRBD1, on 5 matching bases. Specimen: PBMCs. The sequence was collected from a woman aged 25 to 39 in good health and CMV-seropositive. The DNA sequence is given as TGTGCCAGCAGCATCACTTGGGGGGTCCGCAATCAGCCCCAGCATTTT. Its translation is CASSITWGVRNQPQHF.